The sequence of this T cell receptor (beta chain) was determined in a study of blood T cell repertoires in COVID-19. CDR1 is SGHTA, CDR2 FQGTGA, per germline. There are 16 residues in the CDR3. Trimming stripped 5 bases from V and 3 bases from J, with 18 bases between. Using immunoSEQ multiplex PCR, the repertoire was profiled, and TCRdb retains in-frame clones only, with some absent. The data contain 200,000 to 250,000 clones, around 80% of them seen just once; the ten biggest clones take up roughly 1.2%. This TCR derives from a woman aged 25 to 39 with COVID-19, enrolled during active disease. The material sequenced was peripheral blood. The chain has TRBV7-3 and TRBJ2-3; possibly TRBD2 for D (5 bases). This chain's CDR3 is CASSPVPQRSTDTQYF. The CDR3 region has the DNA TGTGCCAGCAGCCCCGTCCCCCAGCGGTCGACAGATACGCAGTATTTT.